The sequence of this T cell receptor (beta chain) was determined in a study of spatial heterogeneity in lung cancer. Study as a whole: Detection consistently yielded more beta chains than alpha chains.

TCRdb re-analysed the 5' RACE reads in MiXCR, keeping a single row per CDR3 protein. The sample yields about 70,000 distinct CDR3 sequences, less than 9.5% seen once. This clonotype was seen many times. As yet, its antigen is unknown. Time point given: blood at routine non-recurrence follow-up after resection. The study sequenced unsorted whole RNA from tumor, nontumor lung or frozen PBMC. Per germline, CDR1 LNHDA and CDR2 SQIVND (reference sequence). Between the trimmed V and J ends, which lost 7 bases and 3 bases, there was a span of 10 bases. CDR3 size: 13 residues. Study-level results: Relative to follow-up, resection was when ubiquitous expanded tumor TCRs appeared more in blood.

This material consisted of PBMCs, taken at follow-up. The sequence was collected from a female donor with early-stage non-small cell lung cancer. V is TRBV19 and J is TRBJ2-1; D perhaps matches TRBD2 (5 bases). The CDR3 DNA follows: TGTGCCAGTACTAGCCCTAACTACAATGAGCAGTTCTTC. As protein: CASTSPNYNEQFF.